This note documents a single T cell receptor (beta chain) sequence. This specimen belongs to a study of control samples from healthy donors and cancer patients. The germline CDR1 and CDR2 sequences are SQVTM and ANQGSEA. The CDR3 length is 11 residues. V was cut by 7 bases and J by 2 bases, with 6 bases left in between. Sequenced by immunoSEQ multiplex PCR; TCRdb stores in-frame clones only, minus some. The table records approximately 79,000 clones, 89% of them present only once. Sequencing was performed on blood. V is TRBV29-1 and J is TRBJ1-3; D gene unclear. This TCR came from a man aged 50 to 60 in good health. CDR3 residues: CSGLTGNTIYF. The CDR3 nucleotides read TGCAGCGGGCTGACTGGAAACACCATATATTTT.